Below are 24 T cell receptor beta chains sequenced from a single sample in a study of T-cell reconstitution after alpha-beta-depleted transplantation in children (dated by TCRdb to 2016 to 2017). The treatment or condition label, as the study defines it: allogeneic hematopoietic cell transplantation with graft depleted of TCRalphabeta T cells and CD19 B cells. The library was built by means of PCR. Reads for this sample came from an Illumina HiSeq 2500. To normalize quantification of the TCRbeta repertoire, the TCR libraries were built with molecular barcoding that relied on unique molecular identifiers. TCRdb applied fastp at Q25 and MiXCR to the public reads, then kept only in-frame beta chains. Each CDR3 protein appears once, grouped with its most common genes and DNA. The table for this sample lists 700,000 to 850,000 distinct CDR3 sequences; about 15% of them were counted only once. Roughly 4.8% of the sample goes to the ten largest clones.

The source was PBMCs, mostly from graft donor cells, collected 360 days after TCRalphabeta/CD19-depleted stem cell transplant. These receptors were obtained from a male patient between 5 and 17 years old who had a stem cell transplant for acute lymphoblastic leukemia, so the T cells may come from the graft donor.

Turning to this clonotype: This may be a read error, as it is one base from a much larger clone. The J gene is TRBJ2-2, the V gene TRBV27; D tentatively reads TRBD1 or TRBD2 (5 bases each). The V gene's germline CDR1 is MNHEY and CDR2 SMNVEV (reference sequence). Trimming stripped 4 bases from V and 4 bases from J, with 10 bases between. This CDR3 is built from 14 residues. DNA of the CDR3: TGTGCCAGCAGTTCCGGGACGAGCACCGGGGAGCTGTTTTTT. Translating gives CASSSGTSTGELFF.

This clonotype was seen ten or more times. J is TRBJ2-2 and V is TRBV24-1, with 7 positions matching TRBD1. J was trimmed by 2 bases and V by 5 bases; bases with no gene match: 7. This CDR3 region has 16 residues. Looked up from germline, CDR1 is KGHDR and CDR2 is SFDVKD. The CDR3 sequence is CATSARGTVNTGELFF. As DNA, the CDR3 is TGTGCCACCAGTGCTAGAGGGACAGTAAACACCGGGGAGCTGTTTTTT.

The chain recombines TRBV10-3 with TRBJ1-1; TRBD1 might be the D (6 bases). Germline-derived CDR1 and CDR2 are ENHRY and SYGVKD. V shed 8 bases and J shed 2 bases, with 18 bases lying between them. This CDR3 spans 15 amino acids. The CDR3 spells CAIGGTSPSNTEAFF. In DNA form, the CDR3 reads TGTGCCATCGGCGGGACAAGCCCATCTAACACTGAAGCTTTCTTT.

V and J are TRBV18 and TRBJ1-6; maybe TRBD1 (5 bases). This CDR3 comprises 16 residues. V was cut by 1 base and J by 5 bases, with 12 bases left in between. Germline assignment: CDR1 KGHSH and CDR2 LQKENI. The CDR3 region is CASSPQETVNNSPLHF. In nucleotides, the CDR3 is TGTGCCAGCTCACCACAGGAGACAGTAAATAATTCACCCCTCCACTTT.

The CDR3 protein is CASSFNPYNEQFF. The CDR3 nucleotides read TGCGCCAGCAGCTTCAACCCATACAATGAGCAGTTCTTC. The gene calls are TRBV5-1 and TRBJ2-1; D call uncertain. This CDR3 is 13 amino acids long. The ends were cut back, 2 bases at V and 4 bases at J, with 7 bases in the middle. Looked up from germline, CDR1 is SGHRS and CDR2 is YFSETQ.

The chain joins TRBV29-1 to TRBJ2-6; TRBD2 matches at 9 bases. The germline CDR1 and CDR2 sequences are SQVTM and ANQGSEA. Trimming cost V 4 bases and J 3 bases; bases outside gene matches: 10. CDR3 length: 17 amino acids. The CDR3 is CSVVGRREGLGANVLTF. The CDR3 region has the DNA TGCAGCGTTGTCGGCCGGCGGGAGGGCCTTGGGGCCAACGTCCTGACTTTC.

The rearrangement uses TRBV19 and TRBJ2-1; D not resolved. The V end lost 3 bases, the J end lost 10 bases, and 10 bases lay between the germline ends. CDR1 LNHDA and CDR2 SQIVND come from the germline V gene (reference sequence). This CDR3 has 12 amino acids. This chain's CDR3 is CASSIGRFEQFF. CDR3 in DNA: TGTGCCAGTAGTATCGGACGTTTCGAGCAGTTCTTC.

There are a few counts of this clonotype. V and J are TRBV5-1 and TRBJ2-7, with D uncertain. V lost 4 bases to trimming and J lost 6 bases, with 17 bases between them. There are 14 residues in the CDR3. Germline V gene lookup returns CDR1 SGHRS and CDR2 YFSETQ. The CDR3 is CASSLEDGTGEQYF. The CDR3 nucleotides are TGCGCCAGCAGCCTTGAGGACGGTACGGGCGAGCAGTACTTC. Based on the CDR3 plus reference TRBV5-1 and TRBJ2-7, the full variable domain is KAGVTQTPRYLIKTRGQQVTLSCSPISGHRSVSWYQQTPGQGLQFLFEYFSETQRNKGNFPGRFSGRQFSNSRSEMNVSTLELGDSALYLCASSLEDGTGEQYFGPGTRLTVT.

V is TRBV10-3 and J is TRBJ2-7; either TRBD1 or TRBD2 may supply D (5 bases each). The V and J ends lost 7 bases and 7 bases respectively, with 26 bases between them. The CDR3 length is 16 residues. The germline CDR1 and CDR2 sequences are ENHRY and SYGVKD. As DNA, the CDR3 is TGTGCCATCATGAGGGGAAGCGTGACTCTTTCGGGGGAGCAGTACTTC. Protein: CAIMRGSVTLSGEQYF.

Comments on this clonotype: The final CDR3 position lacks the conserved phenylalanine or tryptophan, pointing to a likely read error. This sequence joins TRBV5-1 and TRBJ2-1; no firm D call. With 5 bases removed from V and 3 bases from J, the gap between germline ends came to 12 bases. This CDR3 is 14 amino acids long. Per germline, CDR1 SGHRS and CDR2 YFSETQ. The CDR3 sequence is CASRGRSYYNEQFV. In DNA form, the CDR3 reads TGCGCCAGCAGGGGAAGGAGTTACTACAATGAGCAGTTCGTC.

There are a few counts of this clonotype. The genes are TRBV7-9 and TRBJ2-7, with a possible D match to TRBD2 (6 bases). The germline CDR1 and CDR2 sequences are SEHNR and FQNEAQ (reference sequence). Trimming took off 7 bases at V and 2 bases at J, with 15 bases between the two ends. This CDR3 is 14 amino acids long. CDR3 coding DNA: TGTGCCAGCACTCATCCTCTAGCGCCCTACGAGCAGTACTTC. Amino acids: CASTHPLAPYEQYF.

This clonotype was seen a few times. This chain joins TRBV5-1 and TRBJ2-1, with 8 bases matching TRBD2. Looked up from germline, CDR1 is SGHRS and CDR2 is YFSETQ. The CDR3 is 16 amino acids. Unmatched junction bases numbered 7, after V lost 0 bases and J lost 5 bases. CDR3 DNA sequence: TGCGCCAGCAGCTTGGGAGGGAGCGGGAGCAACAATGAGCAGTTCTTC. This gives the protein CASSLGGSGSNNEQFF. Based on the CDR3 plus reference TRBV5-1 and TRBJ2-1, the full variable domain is KAGVTQTPRYLIKTRGQQVTLSCSPISGHRSVSWYQQTPGQGLQFLFEYFSETQRNKGNFPGRFSGRQFSNSRSEMNVSTLELGDSALYLCASSLGGSGSNNEQFFGPGTRLTVL.

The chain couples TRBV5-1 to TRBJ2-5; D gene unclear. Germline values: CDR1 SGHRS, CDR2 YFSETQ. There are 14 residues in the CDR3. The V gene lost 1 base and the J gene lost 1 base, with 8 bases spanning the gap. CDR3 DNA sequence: TGCGCCAGCAGCTTGTTCCCCGCCCAAGAGACCCAGTACTTC. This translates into CASSLFPAQETQYF.

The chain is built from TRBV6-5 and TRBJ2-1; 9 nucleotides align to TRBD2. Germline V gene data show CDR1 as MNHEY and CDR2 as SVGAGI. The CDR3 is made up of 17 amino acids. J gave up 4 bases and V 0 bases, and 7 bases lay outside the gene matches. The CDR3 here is CASSYSSGSNRYNEQFF. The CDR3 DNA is TGTGCCAGCAGTTACTCTAGCGGGAGTAACAGGTACAATGAGCAGTTCTTC.

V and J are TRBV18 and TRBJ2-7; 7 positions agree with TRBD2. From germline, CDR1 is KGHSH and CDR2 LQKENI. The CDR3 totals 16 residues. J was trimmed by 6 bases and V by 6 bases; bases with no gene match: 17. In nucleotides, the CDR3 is TGTGCCAGCTCCCCCCAGCGGGGCGGGAGTATCTCCGAGCAGTACTTC. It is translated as CASSPQRGGSISEQYF.

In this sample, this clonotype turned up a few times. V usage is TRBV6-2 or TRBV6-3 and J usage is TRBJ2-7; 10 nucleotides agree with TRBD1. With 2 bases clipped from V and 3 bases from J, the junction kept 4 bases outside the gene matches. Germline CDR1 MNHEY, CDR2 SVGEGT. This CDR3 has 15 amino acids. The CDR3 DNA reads TGTGCCAGCAGTTACAGAGGACAGGGGGGCTACGAGCAGTACTTC. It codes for CASSYRGQGGYEQYF.

CDR3 region: CASSNGRGDLETQYF. The CDR3 DNA is TGTGCCAGCAGCAACGGCAGGGGGGATTTGGAGACCCAGTACTTC. The chain has TRBV21-1 and TRBJ2-5; the DNA was not used to check the table's D call, TRBD1. TRBV21-1 is deemed a pseudogene. This CDR3 is built from 15 residues.

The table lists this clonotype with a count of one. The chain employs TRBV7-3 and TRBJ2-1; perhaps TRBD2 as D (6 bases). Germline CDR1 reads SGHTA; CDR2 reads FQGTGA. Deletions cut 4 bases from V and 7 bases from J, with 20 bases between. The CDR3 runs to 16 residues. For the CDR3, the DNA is TGTGCCAGCAGCTCCCTAACTAGCTCGAATAAAAATGAGCAGTTCTTC. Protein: CASSSLTSSNKNEQFF. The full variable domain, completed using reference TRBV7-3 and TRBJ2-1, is GAGVSQTPSNKVTEKGKYVELRCDPISGHTALYWYRQSLGQGPEFLIYFQGTGAADDSGLPNDRFFAVRPEGSVSTLKIQRTERGDSAVYLCASSSLTSSNKNEQFFGPGTRLTVL.

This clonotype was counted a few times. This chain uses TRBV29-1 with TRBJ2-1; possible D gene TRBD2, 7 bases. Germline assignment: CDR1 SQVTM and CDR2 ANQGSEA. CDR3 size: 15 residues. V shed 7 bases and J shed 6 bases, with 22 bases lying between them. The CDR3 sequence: CSARGVREGGNEQFF. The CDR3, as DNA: TGCAGCGCCCGGGGGGTGAGGGAGGGGGGCAATGAGCAGTTCTTC.

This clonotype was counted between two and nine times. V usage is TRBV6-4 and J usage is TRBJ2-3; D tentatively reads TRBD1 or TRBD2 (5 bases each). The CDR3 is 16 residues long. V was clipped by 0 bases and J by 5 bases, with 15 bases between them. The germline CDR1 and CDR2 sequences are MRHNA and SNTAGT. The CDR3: CASSDSGVWSKDTQYF. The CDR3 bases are TGTGCCAGCAGTGACTCGGGGGTTTGGTCTAAAGATACGCAGTATTTT.

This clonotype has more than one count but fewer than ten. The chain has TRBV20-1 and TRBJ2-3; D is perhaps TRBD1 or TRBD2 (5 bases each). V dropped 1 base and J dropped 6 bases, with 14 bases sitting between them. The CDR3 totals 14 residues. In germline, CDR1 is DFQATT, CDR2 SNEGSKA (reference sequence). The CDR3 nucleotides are TGCAGTGCTAGAGCCGGACTGGGGGTCGATACGCAGTATTTT. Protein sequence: CSARAGLGVDTQYF.

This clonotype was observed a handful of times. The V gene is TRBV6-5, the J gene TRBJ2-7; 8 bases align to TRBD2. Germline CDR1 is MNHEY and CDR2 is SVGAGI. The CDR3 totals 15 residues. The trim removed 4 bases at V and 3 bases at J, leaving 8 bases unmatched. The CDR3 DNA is TGTGCCAGCAGTTTCTCTCCGGGACTAGACTACGAGCAGTACTTC. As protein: CASSFSPGLDYEQYF.

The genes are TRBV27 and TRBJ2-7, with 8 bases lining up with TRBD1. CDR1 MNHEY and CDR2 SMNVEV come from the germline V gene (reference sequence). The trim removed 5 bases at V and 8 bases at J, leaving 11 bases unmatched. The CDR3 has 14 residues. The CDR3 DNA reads TGTGCCAGCAGTAGAAGGGGACAGGACGGCAAGCAGTACTTC. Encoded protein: CASSRRGQDGKQYF.

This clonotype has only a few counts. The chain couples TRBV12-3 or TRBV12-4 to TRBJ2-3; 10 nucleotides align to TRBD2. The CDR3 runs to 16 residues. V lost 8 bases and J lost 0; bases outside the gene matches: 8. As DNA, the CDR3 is TGTGCCAGCTCTGGACTAGCGGCACCTAGCACAGATACGCAGTATTTT. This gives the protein CASSGLAAPSTDTQYF.